Each of the 13 T cell receptor beta chains below was sequenced from the same sample in a study of shared clonotypes between healthy human individuals. The assay was immunoSEQ multiplex PCR, and TCRdb's table has in-frame clones only and misses some. The sample contains about 2.4 million clones, approximately 94% of which appear only once. The sequenced sample consisted of naive CD4+ T cells from PBMCs. Subset defined: CD45RA+ positively selected. All receptors derive from a man younger than 35 in good health. Some clones in this sample may be carry-over from other donors' samples.

This clone was detected only once. This chain joins TRBV19 and TRBJ1-2; 9 bases fit TRBD1. V lost 1 base to trimming and J lost 3 bases; unmatched junction nucleotides: 6. CDR1 is LNHDA and CDR2 is SQIVND in the germline V gene (reference sequence). The CDR3 totals 16 residues. CDR3 in amino acids: CASSIVGQGPYYGYTF. The CDR3 nucleotides are TGTGCCAGTAGTATAGTCGGACAGGGGCCCTACTATGGCTACACCTTC.

This sequence joins TRBV7-3 and TRBJ2-3, with TRBD2 matching over 15 bases. CDR1 SGHTA and CDR2 FQGTGA come from the germline V gene. The CDR3 totals 17 residues. The ends lost 6 bases at V and 2 bases at J; junction bases unmatched: 6. The CDR3 sequence: CASSPRTSGRATDTQYF. In nucleotides, the CDR3 is TGTGCCAGCAGTCCCCGGACTAGCGGGAGGGCCACAGATACGCAGTATTTT.

Turning to this clone: Within the sample, other DNA sequences also encode this same CDR3. J is TRBJ2-5 and V is TRBV28; TRBD1 might be the D (8 bases). V shed 6 bases and J shed 5 bases, with 13 bases lying between them. The CDR3 runs 13 residues. Germline CDR1 reads MDHEN; CDR2 reads SYDVKM. The CDR3 sequence: CASSLQGGETQYF. The CDR3 DNA reads TGTGCCAGCAGCCTACAGGGGGGGGAGACCCAGTACTTC.

The V gene is TRBV10-1, the J gene TRBJ2-7, with no clear D. Germline V gene lookup returns CDR1 WNHNN and CDR2 SYGVQD (reference sequence). The CDR3 runs to 13 residues. V was cut by 0 bases and J by 0 bases, with 3 bases left in between. For the CDR3, the DNA is TGCGCCAGCAGTGAGTCAGTCTCCTACGAGCAGTACTTC. Amino acids: CASSESVSYEQYF.

J is TRBJ2-2 and V is TRBV28; weak D call: TRBD2 (5 bases). V was trimmed by 1 base and J by 0 bases, leaving 24 bases between them. The CDR3 is 21 amino acids. The germline V gene encodes CDR1 MDHEN and CDR2 SYDVKM. The DNA for the CDR3 is TGTGCCAGCAGTTTATTTACCGGGAAATTGGTATCAGACGCGAACACCGGGGAGCTGTTTTTT. Translation: CASSLFTGKLVSDANTGELFF.

This clone has only one observation. The gene calls are TRBV4-1 and TRBJ2-3; a weak D match, TRBD2 (6 bases). Germline CDR1 MGHRA, CDR2 YSYEKL. The germline V and J ends were trimmed by 4 bases and 0 bases, with 14 bases remaining between them. This CDR3 spans 16 amino acids. The CDR3 bases are TGCGCCAGCAGCCCCTCACAAGGGAGGAGCACAGATACGCAGTATTTT. Its protein product is CASSPSQGRSTDTQYF.

As concerns this clone: The same CDR3 also results from other DNA sequences found in this sample. This chain uses TRBV5-4 with TRBJ1-1; the match to TRBD1 covers 9 bases. CDR1 is SGHNT, CDR2 YYREEE, per germline (reference sequence). Trimming took 3 bases from V and 2 from J; bases not matched to a gene: 5. This CDR3 contains 15 residues. The CDR3 nucleotides are TGTGCCAGCAGCTCTCCGGGACAGGGAAACACTGAAGCTTTCTTT. Translating it yields CASSSPGQGNTEAFF.

The chain carries TRBV10-3 and TRBJ2-7; D ambiguous. Trimming pared 2 bases from V and 6 bases from J, leaving 14 bases between. This CDR3 has 14 residues. Germline assignment: CDR1 ENHRY and CDR2 SYGVKD. The CDR3 loop reads CAISEPWARFEQYF. The DNA of the CDR3 is TGTGCCATCAGTGAGCCCTGGGCTAGGTTCGAGCAGTACTTC.

CDR3 region: CASSLVGQLIPPNEQFF. The DNA for the CDR3 is TGTGCCAGCAGCTTAGTGGGACAACTCATTCCACCCAATGAGCAGTTCTTC. The V and J genes are TRBV11-2 and TRBJ2-1, with a weak D call TRBD1 (6 bases). This CDR3 is built from 17 residues. Germline CDR1 is SGHAT and CDR2 is FQNNGV. Between the trimmed V and J ends, which lost 1 base and 6 bases, there was a span of 19 bases.

This chain links TRBV30 with TRBJ2-2; D tentatively fits TRBD1 or TRBD2 (5 bases each). The CDR3 covers 17 residues. The germline V and J ends were trimmed by 2 bases and 6 bases, with 22 bases remaining between them. The germline CDR1 and CDR2 sequences are GTSNPN and SVGIG (reference sequence). DNA of the CDR3: TGTGCCTGGAGTATTATCCGGACTTACAGGAGGTCCGGGGAGCTGTTTTTT. It specifies CAWSIIRTYRRSGELFF.

The V call is TRBV7-2, the J call TRBJ2-5, with D maybe TRBD1 (5 bases). Germline V CDR1 and CDR2: SGHTA, FQGNSA. The V gene lost 5 bases and the J gene lost 7 bases, with 26 bases spanning the gap. The CDR3 spans 17 residues. The CDR3 bases are TGTGCCAGCAGCCCTTTACTTGGGCAGGGCAGTATTGTGACCCAGTACTTC. This translates into CASSPLLGQGSIVTQYF.

The chain links TRBV28 to TRBJ1-1, with TRBD1 matching 7 bases. The CDR3 sequence is 18 residues long. Germline values: CDR1 MDHEN, CDR2 SYDVKM. V shed 8 bases, J shed 1 base, and the junction held 19 bases outside the gene matches. The CDR3 is CASSPTPGQRESNTEAFF. CDR3 bases: TGTGCCAGCTCTCCTACTCCGGGACAGAGAGAATCGAACACTGAAGCTTTCTTT.

This sequence joins TRBV28 and TRBJ1-1, with 7 nucleotides matching TRBD1. The CDR3 extends over 17 amino acids. With 4 bases clipped from V and 1 base from J, the junction kept 12 bases outside the gene matches. The germline V gene has CDR1 MDHEN and CDR2 SYDVKM. The CDR3 spells CASSSRGPETTNTEAFF. DNA of the CDR3: TGTGCCAGCAGTTCGAGGGGGCCCGAGACGACGAACACTGAAGCTTTCTTT. Drawing the rest from reference TRBV28 and TRBJ1-1, the complete variable domain is DVKVTQSSRYLVKRTGEKVFLECVQDMDHENMFWYRQDPGLGLRLIYFSYDVKMKEKGDIPEGYSVSREKKERFSLILESASTNQTSMYLCASSSRGPETTNTEAFFGQGTRLTVV.